One sample yielded the 21 T cell receptor beta chains listed below, sequenced in a study of T cells in Graves' hyperthyroidism and ophthalmopathy. It was RNA transcripts that yielded the amplified TCR beta CDR3 regions. The HTBI primer set served for first-round RT-PCR of the TCR CDR3. MiXCR, run by TCRdb on the multiplex PCR reads, gives a single entry per CDR3 protein. In the table there are some 510,000 distinct CDR3 sequences, around 20% of which are singletons. Sequenced sample: blood. The receptor set was obtained from a man in his late teens or twenties with Graves' hyperthyroidism.

This clonotype was found many times. The V and J genes are TRBV28 and TRBJ1-1; weak D call: TRBD1 (6 bases). This CDR3 contains 14 residues. The germline V and J ends were trimmed by 8 bases and 4 bases, with 17 bases remaining between them. Germline loops: CDR1 MDHEN, CDR2 SYDVKM. CDR3 nucleotide sequence: TGTGCCAGCCGTTACAGGGACTGGGGCACTGAAGCTTTCTTT. Its translation is CASRYRDWGTEAFF.

This clonotype was recorded many times. CDR3: CASSEGEGGQPQHF. CDR3 DNA: TGTGCCAGCAGTGAAGGGGAGGGCGGGCAGCCCCAGCATTTT. The rearrangement uses TRBV6-1 and TRBJ1-5; no definite D call. There are 14 residues in the CDR3. Germline CDR1 and CDR2: MNHNS and SASEGT. Trimming pared 1 base from V and 7 bases from J, leaving 11 bases between.

The J gene is TRBJ1-1, the V gene TRBV6-1; 7 bases agree with TRBD1. The CDR3 contains 13 residues. Germline-derived CDR1 and CDR2 are MNHNS and SASEGT. V lost 7 bases, J lost 4 bases, and 6 bases stayed unmatched. The DNA for the CDR3 is TGTGCCAGCATGACATCAGGGGGCACTGAAGCTTTCTTT. It yields the protein CASMTSGGTEAFF.

This clonotype was counted between two and nine times. V usage is TRBV5-1 and J usage is TRBJ1-2; D remains unclear. Between the trimmed V and J ends, which lost 0 bases and 8 bases, there was a span of 5 bases. In germline, CDR1 is SGHRS, CDR2 YFSETQ. This CDR3 comprises 11 residues. CDR3 sequence: CASSLDRGYTF. Here the CDR3 DNA reads TGCGCCAGCAGCTTGGATCGAGGCTACACCTTC. The complete variable domain, with remaining parts taken from reference TRBV5-1 and TRBJ1-2, reads KAGVTQTPRYLIKTRGQQVTLSCSPISGHRSVSWYQQTPGQGLQFLFEYFSETQRNKGNFPGRFSGRQFSNSRSEMNVSTLELGDSALYLCASSLDRGYTFGSGTRLTVV.

This clonotype came up many times. V gene TRBV2 combines with J gene TRBJ1-2; weak D call: TRBD1 (5 bases). The CDR3 is 14 amino acids. Trimming took 6 bases from V and 8 from J, leaving 19 bases between them. Germline CDR1 is SNHLY and CDR2 is FYNNEI. The CDR3 sequence is CASRRTGLLGGYTF. In DNA form, the CDR3 reads TGTGCCAGCAGAAGGACGGGACTTCTTGGAGGCTACACCTTC.

This clonotype has ten or more counts. The chain employs TRBV28 and TRBJ2-2; no clear D gene. The germline gives CDR1 MDHEN, CDR2 SYDVKM. Trimming removed 7 bases at V and 1 base at J, with 4 bases between. This CDR3 spans 12 amino acids. The CDR3 is CASNRNTGELFF. The CDR3, as DNA: TGTGCCAGCAACCGGAACACCGGGGAGCTGTTTTTT.

This sequence joins TRBV3-1 and TRBJ1-1; the D is unclear. In germline, CDR1 is LGHDT, CDR2 YNNKEL (reference sequence). This CDR3 has 14 residues. V was cut by 0 bases and J by 0 bases, with 5 bases left in between. CDR3 nucleotide sequence: TGTGCCAGCAGCCAAGATCCGGTGAACACTGAAGCTTTCTTT. Translating it yields CASSQDPVNTEAFF.

This clonotype was seen many times. The chain links TRBV2 to TRBJ2-7, with D uncertain. The CDR3 covers 14 residues. V was pared by 4 bases and J by 2 bases, with 12 bases between. Per the germline V gene, CDR1 is SNHLY and CDR2 is FYNNEI. The CDR3 reads CASSVKGQTYEQYF. CDR3 in DNA: TGTGCCAGCAGTGTCAAGGGCCAGACCTACGAGCAGTACTTC.

In this sample, this clonotype turned up once. V gene TRBV5-1 combines with J gene TRBJ1-1; D is uncertain. This CDR3 is built from 14 residues. The V gene's germline CDR1 is SGHRS and CDR2 YFSETQ. Trimming removed 4 bases from V and 6 bases from J, with 16 bases in between. CDR3 DNA sequence: TGCGCCAGCAGCCCCGATCACTCGTGGGCTGAAGCTTTCTTT. It encodes CASSPDHSWAEAFF.

The V and J genes are TRBV7-8 and TRBJ1-1; no reliable D call. The CDR3 length is 13 residues. The V gene's germline CDR1 is SGHVS and CDR2 FQNEAQ. V lost 4 bases to trimming and J lost 12 bases, with 18 bases between them. CDR3 loop: CASSSLPGPRTFF. CDR3 nucleotides: TGTGCCAGCAGCTCTCTACCGGGCCCGAGAACTTTCTTT.

The chain employs TRBV12-3 or TRBV12-4 and TRBJ2-4; 13 bases align to TRBD2. With 3 bases clipped from V and 8 bases from J, the junction kept 10 bases outside the gene matches. This CDR3 contains 17 residues. Here the CDR3 reads CASSFLTSGRAPYIQYF. The CDR3, as DNA: TGTGCCAGCAGTTTCTTAACTAGCGGGAGGGCCCCCTACATTCAGTACTTC.

The chain uses TRBV20-1 and TRBJ1-2; TRBD1 matches at 10 bases. The CDR3 consists of 14 residues. V trimming: 5 bases; J trimming: 4 bases; junction bases outside the gene matches: 7. Germline V CDR1 and CDR2: DFQATT, SNEGSKA (reference sequence). As DNA, the CDR3 is TGCAGTGCTCCCGGGACAGGGGCACTCTATGGCTACACCTTC. This sequence encodes CSAPGTGALYGYTF.

This clonotype was counted a few times. The J gene is TRBJ2-5, the V gene TRBV19; tentatively, D is TRBD2 (7 bases). Between the trimmed V and J ends, which lost 6 bases and 5 bases, there was a span of 22 bases. The CDR3 has 16 residues. From germline, CDR1 is LNHDA and CDR2 SQIVND (reference sequence). The CDR3 DNA follows: TGTGCCAGTAGAGGGATGAGGGGGGGTACCCGCGAGACCCAGTACTTC. Translating it yields CASRGMRGGTRETQYF.

This clonotype showed up many times. V gene TRBV27 combines with J gene TRBJ1-5, with D possibly matching TRBD1 (5 bases). There are 18 residues in the CDR3. Trimming took off 6 bases at V and 0 bases at J, with 21 bases between the two ends. Germline V gene lookup returns CDR1 MNHEY and CDR2 SMNVEV (reference sequence). The CDR3 sequence is CASRRQGTHSNSNQPQHF. As DNA, the CDR3 is TGTGCCAGCAGACGTCAGGGAACACACAGTAATAGCAATCAGCCCCAGCATTTT.

This clonotype occurred many times. This chain connects TRBV6-5 to TRBJ2-5; D is perhaps TRBD1 (5 bases). V shed 2 bases and J shed 6 bases, with 13 bases lying between them. Germline V gene lookup returns CDR1 MNHEY and CDR2 SVGAGI. This CDR3 is built from 14 residues. CDR3 amino acids: CASSYGQGSKTQYF. Written as DNA, the CDR3 is TGTGCCAGCAGTTACGGGCAGGGTTCCAAGACCCAGTACTTC.

This clonotype was picked up many times. The gene calls are TRBV7-9 and TRBJ2-7; D uncertain. CDR1 SEHNR and CDR2 FQNEAQ come from the germline V gene (reference sequence). The V and J ends lost 2 bases and 1 base respectively, with 9 bases between them. The CDR3 totals 14 residues. CDR3 DNA: TGTGCCAGCAGCTTACAAACGAGTTCCTACGAGCAGTACTTC. Its protein product is CASSLQTSSYEQYF. Full variable domain (missing parts from reference TRBV7-9 and TRBJ2-7): DTGVSQNPRHKITKRGQNVTFRCDPISEHNRLYWYRQTLGQGPEFLTYFQNEAQLEKSRLLSDRFSAERPKGSFSTLEIQRTEQGDSAMYLCASSLQTSSYEQYFGPGTRLTVT.

This clonotype was seen repeatedly, ten times or more. The chain employs TRBV6-1 and TRBJ2-2; 8 positions match TRBD2. V shed 6 bases, J shed 7 bases, and the junction held 13 bases outside the gene matches. The CDR3 is made up of 16 amino acids. From germline, CDR1 is MNHNS and CDR2 SASEGT. This CDR3 reads CASRGRGAFRSGELFF. DNA for the CDR3: TGTGCCAGCAGAGGGCGGGGGGCCTTTAGGAGCGGGGAGCTGTTTTTT.

This clonotype was observed many times. This rearrangement joins TRBV27 to TRBJ1-1; no clear D gene. The CDR3 length is 15 residues. The V and J ends lost 5 bases and 2 bases respectively, with 15 bases between them. Germline V gives CDR1 MNHEY, CDR2 SMNVEV (reference sequence). The chain's CDR3 is CASSPYGRLNTEAFF. CDR3 DNA sequence: TGTGCCAGCAGTCCATATGGTCGACTTAACACTGAAGCTTTCTTT.

The chain joins TRBV12-3 or TRBV12-4 to TRBJ1-1, with D maybe TRBD1 (6 bases). V was shortened by 7 bases and J by 1 base, with 10 bases between the two germline ends. This CDR3 has 13 residues. The CDR3 is CASTSTGNTEAFF. CDR3 DNA: TGTGCCAGCACCTCGACAGGGAACACTGAAGCTTTCTTT.

This clonotype was seen at least ten times. The V gene is TRBV2, the J gene TRBJ1-2; D remains ambiguous. The V end lost 7 bases, the J end lost 2 bases, and 17 bases lay between the germline ends. CDR3 length: 15 amino acids. Germline assignment: CDR1 SNHLY and CDR2 FYNNEI. CDR3 loop: CASNLPSGGNYGYTF. The CDR3 nucleotides are TGTGCCAGCAACCTCCCCTCGGGAGGGAACTATGGCTACACCTTC.

This chain links TRBV10-3 with TRBJ2-7; TRBD2 aligns across 14 bases. CDR1 ENHRY and CDR2 SYGVKD come from the germline V gene. Trimming cost V 10 bases and J 3 bases; bases outside gene matches: 8. The CDR3 has 15 amino acids. For the CDR3, the DNA is TGTGCCACTACCGGGACTAGCGGGAGAAGCTACGAGCAGTACTTC. Translating it yields CATTGTSGRSYEQYF.